Below are 27 T cell receptor beta chains sequenced from a single sample in a study of blood T cell repertoires in COVID-19. The repertoire was sequenced with immunoSEQ multiplex PCR; TCRdb's copy has only in-frame clones and lacks some. Of 220,000 or so clones listed, about 83% are singletons. Sequenced: PBMCs or T cells enriched from blood (not recorded which). Receptor source: a woman aged 35 to 49 who had recovered from COVID-19.

The chain couples TRBV11-3 to TRBJ2-4; 13 nucleotides align to TRBD2. CDR1 is SGHNT, CDR2 YENEEA, per germline. The length of the CDR3 is 19 residues. The junction had 12 bases not matched to a gene; V was cut back by 3 bases and J by 4 bases. The CDR3 region has the DNA TGTGCCAGCAGCTTCGGACTAGCGGGAGAGCCCAGATCGAAAAACATTCAGTACTTC. This encodes CASSFGLAGEPRSKNIQYF.

The chain uses TRBV7-8 and TRBJ2-3; TRBD2 aligns across 9 bases. V shed 2 bases and J 3 bases; nucleotides not matched to a gene: 6. The CDR3 loop spans 16 amino acids. Per germline, CDR1 SGHVS and CDR2 FQNEAQ. The CDR3 DNA reads as TGTGCCAGCAGCTTATGGATAGCGGGAGAGACAGATACGCAGTATTTT. This codes for CASSLWIAGETDTQYF. The whole variable domain, remainder taken from reference TRBV7-8 and TRBJ2-3, is GAGVSQSPRYKVAKRGQDVALRCDPISGHVSLFWYQQALGQGPEFLTYFQNEAQLDKSGLPSDRFFAERPEGSVSTLKIQRTQQEDSAVYLCASSLWIAGETDTQYFGPGTRLTVL.

V gene TRBV28 combines with J gene TRBJ1-4, with D unresolved. Germline CDR1 reads MDHEN; CDR2 reads SYDVKM. The CDR3 totals 17 residues. Trimming removed 5 bases at V and 1 base at J, with 17 bases between. The CDR3 spells CASSTVRPSETNEKLFF. The DNA for the CDR3 is TGTGCCAGCAGTACCGTGCGGCCGAGCGAAACTAATGAAAAACTGTTTTTT.

This clone was recorded a few times. The chain employs TRBV9 and TRBJ1-2, with TRBD1 matching 11 bases. The germline CDR1 and CDR2 sequences are SGDLS and YYNGEE. The J segment lost 4 bases and the V segment lost 3 bases, leaving 5 bases of the junction unmatched. CDR3 length: 15 residues. CDR3 sequence (DNA): TGTGCCAGCAGCGCTGGGACAGGGGGGAGCTATGGCTACACCTTC. Translating gives CASSAGTGGSYGYTF.

Only a few counts were recorded for this clone. V usage is TRBV18 and J usage is TRBJ1-1, with 7 nucleotides matching TRBD1. V gave up 8 bases and J gave up 1 base; unmatched junction bases: 10. Germline V gives CDR1 KGHSH, CDR2 LQKENI. This CDR3 spans 15 amino acids. The CDR3 nucleotides are TGTGCCAGCGCAACGGGACAGCCTAGGAACACTGAAGCTTTCTTT. Residues: CASATGQPRNTEAFF.

This sequence joins TRBV7-6 and TRBJ1-3; no definite D call. Per the germline V gene, CDR1 is SGHVS and CDR2 is FNYEAQ. The CDR3 spans 15 residues. V was trimmed by 1 base and J by 4 bases, leaving 11 bases between them. The CDR3 here is CASSLGSTRGNTIYF. The CDR3 DNA reads TGTGCCAGCAGCTTAGGGAGTACTCGCGGAAACACCATATATTTT.

This chain links TRBV10-2 with TRBJ2-7, with D unclear. Germline values: CDR1 WSHSY, CDR2 SAAADI. Trimming removed 4 bases at V and 1 base at J, with 8 bases between. This CDR3 has 13 amino acids. CDR3 loop: CASSATSSYEQYV. CDR3 nucleotide sequence: TGCGCCAGCAGTGCAACAAGTTCCTACGAGCAGTACGTC.

The CDR3: CASRAINEQFF. The DNA of the CDR3 is TGCGCCAGCCGCGCAATCAATGAGCAGTTCTTC. This chain joins TRBV5-1 and TRBJ2-1; D is uncertain. CDR1 is SGHRS, CDR2 YFSETQ, per germline. V was cut by 7 bases and J by 6 bases, with 8 bases left in between. The CDR3 totals 11 residues.

The V gene is TRBV19, the J gene TRBJ1-5; no definite D call. V was shortened by 2 bases and J by 5 bases, with 7 bases between the two germline ends. Germline CDR1 and CDR2: LNHDA and SQIVND (reference sequence). CDR3 length: 13 amino acids. The CDR3 loop reads CASSIQADQPQHF. CDR3 coding DNA: TGTGCCAGTAGTATACAGGCTGATCAGCCCCAGCATTTT.

This chain connects TRBV6-4 to TRBJ2-3; 10 bases align to TRBD2. The CDR3 has 15 residues. CDR1 and CDR2 from the germline V gene are MRHNA and SNTAGT. The J segment lost 1 base and the V segment lost 4 bases, leaving 2 bases of the junction unmatched. The CDR3 coding sequence is TGTGCCAGCAGTGTAGGGACTAGCGGCACAGATACGCAGTATTTT. Residues: CASSVGTSGTDTQYF.

The rearrangement uses TRBV28 and TRBJ2-2, with D tentatively TRBD1 (5 bases). Germline V gives CDR1 MDHEN, CDR2 SYDVKM. With 4 bases removed from V and 6 bases from J, the gap between germline ends came to 21 bases. The CDR3 runs 17 residues. The CDR3 loop reads CASSSRPGRVKSGELFF. The CDR3 DNA follows: TGTGCCAGCAGTTCACGCCCCGGCAGGGTCAAATCCGGGGAGCTGTTTTTT.

This clone was counted between two and nine times. The chain carries TRBV2 and TRBJ1-1, with TRBD1 matching over 10 bases. Trimming at V came to 6 bases and at J to 2 bases, leaving 6 bases not matched to a gene. The germline V gene has CDR1 SNHLY and CDR2 FYNNEI. The CDR3 length is 15 residues. CDR3 protein: CASRTGGIGNTEAFF. The DNA for the CDR3 is TGTGCCAGCAGGACAGGGGGCATCGGAAACACTGAAGCTTTCTTT.

The chain uses TRBV28 and TRBJ1-5, with no clear D. V was shortened by 3 bases and J by 0 bases, with 12 bases between the two germline ends. This CDR3 has 16 residues. Looked up from germline, CDR1 is MDHEN and CDR2 is SYDVKM. The CDR3: CASSFWAPSSNQPQHF. The CDR3 region has the DNA TGTGCCAGCAGTTTTTGGGCCCCCTCTAGCAATCAGCCCCAGCATTTT.

CDR3 nucleotide sequence: TGTGCCAGCAGCTTAGAAGCGGGGTACAATGAGCAGTTCTTC. This encodes CASSLEAGYNEQFF. The V call is TRBV7-2, the J call TRBJ2-1, with 7 bases identical to TRBD2. The CDR3 loop spans 14 amino acids. CDR1 is SGHTA, CDR2 FQGNSA, per germline. V gave up 1 base and J gave up 4 bases; unmatched junction bases: 1. Looking up the rest from reference TRBV7-2 and TRBJ2-1 gives the full variable domain: GAGVSQSPSNKVTEKGKDVELRCDPISGHTALYWYRQSLGQGLEFLIYFQGNSAPDKSGLPSDRFSAERTGGSVSTLTIQRTQQEDSAVYLCASSLEAGYNEQFFGPGTRLTVL.

This rearrangement joins TRBV6-6 to TRBJ1-3; 10 nucleotides align to TRBD1. CDR1 and CDR2 (germline): MNHNY, SVGAGI (reference sequence). The CDR3 sequence is 14 residues long. With V trimmed by 6 bases and J by 2 bases, 1 base remained unmatched. The CDR3 reads CASRDRGAGNTIYF. DNA of the CDR3: TGTGCCAGCAGGGACAGGGGGGCTGGAAACACCATATATTTT.

A word on this clone: This sample also contains other DNA sequences that code for the same CDR3. The gene calls are TRBV9 and TRBJ2-2; no reliable D call. Deletions cut 3 bases from V and 0 bases from J, with 6 bases between. This CDR3 is 14 amino acids long. CDR1 is SGDLS, CDR2 YYNGEE, per germline. The CDR3 bases are TGTGCCAGCAGCGGCACAGCGAACACCGGGGAGCTGTTTTTT. It yields the protein CASSGTANTGELFF. Full variable domain (missing parts from reference TRBV9 and TRBJ2-2): DSGVTQTPKHLITATGQRVTLRCSPRSGDLSVYWYQQSLDQGLQFLIQYYNGEERAKGNILERFSAQQFPDLHSELNLSSLELGDSALYFCASSGTANTGELFFGEGSRLTVL.

The J gene is TRBJ1-4, the V gene TRBV7-9; no firm D call. The CDR3 contains 17 residues. The ends were cut back, 1 base at V and 0 bases at J, with 12 bases in the middle. The germline V gene has CDR1 SEHNR and CDR2 FQNEAQ (reference sequence). The CDR3 protein is CASSLDRGPTTNEKLFF. The CDR3, as DNA: TGTGCCAGCAGCTTAGATCGAGGGCCTACAACTAATGAAAAACTGTTTTTT.

The chain uses TRBV28 and TRBJ1-1, with 7 bases that match TRBD1. J was trimmed by 0 bases and V by 3 bases; bases with no gene match: 10. CDR3 length: 17 amino acids. Germline CDR1 reads MDHEN; CDR2 reads SYDVKM. CDR3 nucleotide sequence: TGTGCCAGCAGTTTGTCGAACCTGGGACAGATGAACACTGAAGCTTTCTTT. Translation gives CASSLSNLGQMNTEAFF.

CDR3 residues: CASSLEGAGVGTEAFF. The CDR3, as DNA: TGTGCCAGCAGCTTAGAAGGGGCAGGGGTGGGCACTGAAGCTTTCTTT. The J gene is TRBJ1-1, the V gene TRBV7-2, with D perhaps TRBD1 (6 bases). The CDR3 is 16 amino acids. CDR1 is SGHTA, CDR2 FQGNSA, per germline. The V end was cut by 1 base, the J end by 4 bases, with 16 bases between. Using reference TRBV7-2 and TRBJ1-1 for the parts outside the CDR3, the full variable domain is GAGVSQSPSNKVTEKGKDVELRCDPISGHTALYWYRQSLGQGLEFLIYFQGNSAPDKSGLPSDRFSAERTGGSVSTLTIQRTQQEDSAVYLCASSLEGAGVGTEAFFGQGTRLTVV.

CDR3 region: CASSPSLAGGTDTQYF. The CDR3 region has the DNA TGTGCCAGCTCACCGAGCTTAGCGGGTGGGACAGATACGCAGTATTTT. The chain joins TRBV18 to TRBJ2-3, with 7 bases matching TRBD2. Germline V lookup: CDR1 KGHSH, CDR2 LQKENI. This CDR3 spans 16 amino acids. V dropped 3 bases and J dropped 3; count of bases not matched to a gene: 9.

The chain is built from TRBV7-2 and TRBJ1-4; TRBD1 is a possible D gene (5 bases). Germline V gene sequence: CDR1 SGHTA, CDR2 FQGNSA. Trimming took off 1 base at V and 11 bases at J, with 17 bases between the two ends. The CDR3 runs 15 residues. The CDR3 sequence: CASSLEGAMPGKLFF. The CDR3 nucleotides are TGTGCCAGCAGCTTAGAAGGGGCCATGCCCGGGAAACTGTTTTTT.

This chain uses TRBV18 with TRBJ1-5; 8 bases fit TRBD1. V dropped 6 bases and J dropped 3; count of bases not matched to a gene: 13. CDR1 KGHSH and CDR2 LQKENI come from the germline V gene. The CDR3 contains 17 residues. CDR3 nucleotides: TGTGCCAGCTCGCTCTTACCTCCGGGACAGGACAATCAGCCCCAGCATTTT. Amino acid sequence: CASSLLPPGQDNQPQHF. Supplemented by reference TRBV18 and TRBJ1-5, the full variable domain reads NAGVMQNPRHLVRRRGQEARLRCSPMKGHSHVYWYRQLPEEGLKFMVYLQKENIIDESGMPKERFSAEFPKEGPSILRIQQVVRGDSAAYFCASSLLPPGQDNQPQHFGDGTRLSIL.

J is TRBJ1-2 and V is TRBV6-5; no clear D gene. Germline loops: CDR1 MNHEY, CDR2 SVGAGI. V lost 7 bases, J lost 4 bases, and 16 bases lay in between. CDR3 length: 14 amino acids. The chain's CDR3 is CASTLRSSGYGYTF. The CDR3 DNA sequence: TGTGCCAGCACCCTTCGGTCTTCTGGCTATGGCTACACCTTC.

V usage is TRBV5-6 and J usage is TRBJ2-3, with TRBD1 matching 9 bases. J lost 4 bases, V lost 4 bases, and 7 bases had no gene match. Germline assignment: CDR1 SGHDT and CDR2 YYEEEE. This CDR3 contains 15 residues. CDR3 protein: CASSAGDRASDTQYF. CDR3 bases: TGTGCCAGCAGCGCCGGGGACAGGGCTTCAGATACGCAGTATTTT.

The gene calls are TRBV24-1 and TRBJ1-2; D is undetermined. Trimming removed 1 base from V and 6 bases from J, with 11 bases in between. The CDR3 has 14 residues. Germline V CDR1 and CDR2: KGHDR, SFDVKD. The CDR3 DNA sequence: TGTGCCACCAGTGATTTCGGCGGCCATGATGGCTACACCTTC. Its translation is CATSDFGGHDGYTF.

The chain carries TRBV28 and TRBJ1-1; tentative D call: TRBD1 (5 bases). Between the trimmed V and J ends, which lost 5 bases and 3 bases, there was a span of 16 bases. Germline V gene sequence: CDR1 MDHEN, CDR2 SYDVKM. The CDR3 spans 15 residues. DNA for the CDR3: TGTGCCAGCAGTCCCCTTGGGCGGGGGGACACTGAAGCTTTCTTT. Its translation: CASSPLGRGDTEAFF.

The chain recombines TRBV28 with TRBJ1-5, with D maybe TRBD1 (6 bases). Trimming cost V 6 bases and J 6 bases, with 9 bases left between them. This CDR3 contains 12 residues. Germline V gene lookup returns CDR1 MDHEN and CDR2 SYDVKM. In DNA, the CDR3 is TGTGCCAGCAGCACAGGGTTTCAGCCCCAGCATTTT. Protein: CASSTGFQPQHF.